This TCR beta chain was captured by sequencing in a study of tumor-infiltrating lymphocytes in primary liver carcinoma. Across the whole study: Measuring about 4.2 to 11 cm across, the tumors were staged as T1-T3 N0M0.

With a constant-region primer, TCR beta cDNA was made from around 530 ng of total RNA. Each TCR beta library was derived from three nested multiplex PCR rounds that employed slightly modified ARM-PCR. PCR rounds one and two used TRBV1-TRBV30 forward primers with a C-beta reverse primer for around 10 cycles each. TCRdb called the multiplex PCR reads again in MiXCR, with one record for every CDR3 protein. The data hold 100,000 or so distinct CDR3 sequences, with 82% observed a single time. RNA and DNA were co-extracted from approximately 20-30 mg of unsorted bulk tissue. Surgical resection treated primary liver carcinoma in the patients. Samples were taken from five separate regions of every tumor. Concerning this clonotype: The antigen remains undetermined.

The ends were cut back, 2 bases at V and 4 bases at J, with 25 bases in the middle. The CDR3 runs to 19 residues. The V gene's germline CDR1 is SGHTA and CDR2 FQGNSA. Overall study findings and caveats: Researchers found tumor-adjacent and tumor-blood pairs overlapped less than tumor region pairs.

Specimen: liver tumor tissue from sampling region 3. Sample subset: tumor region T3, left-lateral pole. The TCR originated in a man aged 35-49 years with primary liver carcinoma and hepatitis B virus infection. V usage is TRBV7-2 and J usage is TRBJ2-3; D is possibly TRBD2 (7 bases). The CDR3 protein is CASSLSLRGGGGRADTQYF. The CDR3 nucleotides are TGTGCCAGCAGCTTAAGCTTGAGGGGAGGGGGAGGACGGGCAGATACGCAGTATTTT.